The 5 T cell receptor beta chains below come from one sample, sequenced in a study of siplizumab effects on memory and regulatory T cells. The protocol was immunoSEQ multiplex PCR, while the TCRdb copy is restricted to in-frame clones and leaves out a portion. The table shows some 99,000 clones, with approximately 90% occurring only once. The sequencing sample was made of Tregs sorted from blood. The source of these receptors is a human donor in good health.

The chain joins TRBV11-2 to TRBJ2-1; D remains ambiguous. This CDR3 has 12 amino acids. Trimming removed 1 base at V and 10 bases at J, with 8 bases between. Germline V lookup: CDR1 SGHAT, CDR2 FQNNGV. DNA of the CDR3: TGTGCCAGCAGCTTAGGGGAAATCGAGCAGTTCTTC. Residues: CASSLGEIEQFF.

V gene TRBV27 combines with J gene TRBJ1-6; D gene unclear. The CDR3 spans 12 residues. CDR1 and CDR2 (germline): MNHEY, SMNVEV (reference sequence). Trimming shortened V by 6 bases and J by 7 bases, and 7 bases separated the two germline ends. This CDR3 is CASSVLNSPLHF. DNA for the CDR3: TGTGCCAGCAGCGTCCTGAATTCACCCCTCCACTTT.

This clone occurred a few times. The J gene is TRBJ1-2, the V gene TRBV15; D perhaps matches TRBD1 (6 bases). Germline V lookup: CDR1 LNHNV, CDR2 YYDKDF (reference sequence). The V end was cut by 4 bases, the J end by 4 bases, with 13 bases between. This CDR3 contains 14 residues. CDR3 protein: CATSISRGGYGYTF. The CDR3 DNA reads TGTGCCACCAGCATCAGCAGGGGAGGCTATGGCTACACCTTC.

The chain links TRBV5-4 to TRBJ2-1; D not certain. The CDR3 is 15 amino acids. Germline loops: CDR1 SGHNT, CDR2 YYREEE (reference sequence). V lost 5 bases and J 0 bases, leaving 12 bases between the germline ends. The CDR3 sequence is CASSPTPNSYNEQFF. The CDR3 nucleotides are TGTGCCAGCAGTCCGACACCGAACTCCTACAATGAGCAGTTCTTC.

The chain combines TRBV29-1 with TRBJ1-2; 8 bases agree with TRBD1. The CDR3 totals 12 residues. Germline CDR1 is SQVTM and CDR2 is ANQGSEA. V lost 6 bases and J lost 7; bases outside the gene matches: 7. The CDR3: CSVIRGLGGYTF. The CDR3 coding sequence is TGCAGCGTAATCAGGGGGCTGGGTGGCTACACCTTC.